Below are 15 T cell receptor beta chains sequenced from a single sample in a study of T cell repertoires in cytomegalovirus infection. The antigens these receptors bind are not known. TCRdb reanalysed the reads using MiXCR and keeps one entry per CDR3 protein. The data show 40,000 to 55,000 distinct CDR3 sequences, about 20% seen once. The source material was CD8+ T cells from cultured PBMCs, sampled from culture after CMV antigen stimulation. Every receptor here comes from a human donor in good health (CMV status not recorded). Some clones in this sample may be carry-over from other donors' samples.

This clonotype was observed a handful of times. J is TRBJ1-1 and V is TRBV19; D is undetermined. Germline CDR1 LNHDA, CDR2 SQIVND (reference sequence). Trimming took off 3 bases at V and 3 bases at J, with 2 bases between the two ends. The CDR3 contains 11 residues. CDR3 amino acids: CASSIYTEAFF. The CDR3 nucleotides are TGTGCCAGTAGTATTTACACTGAAGCTTTCTTT.

The chain employs TRBV6-6 and TRBJ1-1; D is uncertain. The CDR3 extends over 17 amino acids. Looked up from germline, CDR1 is MNHNY and CDR2 is SVGAGI (reference sequence). Deletions cut 1 base from V and 1 base from J, with 16 bases between. The CDR3 sequence: CASSYLRTYGENTEAFF. As DNA, the CDR3 is TGTGCCAGCAGTTACTTACGGACCTATGGGGAGAACACTGAAGCTTTCTTT.

This clonotype was seen more than once but under ten times. This chain joins TRBV30 and TRBJ2-1; D not certain. The length of the CDR3 is 10 residues. Trimming stripped 8 bases from V and 5 bases from J, with 7 bases between. The germline V gene encodes CDR1 GTSNPN and CDR2 SVGIG (reference sequence). In nucleotides, the CDR3 is TGTGCCGGCAATAACAATGAGCAGTTCTTC. This encodes CAGNNNEQFF.

The chain carries TRBV5-1 and TRBJ2-7; 8 positions match TRBD1. Germline CDR1 and CDR2: SGHRS and YFSETQ. The CDR3 is made up of 15 amino acids. The V segment lost 0 bases and the J segment 0 bases; nucleotides outside the gene matches: 2. As DNA, the CDR3 is TGCGCCAGCAGCTTGGTGGGGACAGGCTCCTACGAGCAGTACTTC. This encodes CASSLVGTGSYEQYF.

CDR3 in amino acids: CASSYSIEGQGVDSYEQYF. CDR3 nucleotide sequence: TGTGCCAGCAGTTACTCGATCGAAGGACAGGGAGTGGACTCCTACGAGCAGTACTTC. V gene TRBV6-2 or TRBV6-3 combines with J gene TRBJ2-7; TRBD1 agrees at 8 bases. V lost 0 bases and J lost 0; bases outside the gene matches: 13. The CDR3 is 19 amino acids. Germline CDR1 reads MNHEY; CDR2 reads SVGEGT.

V and J are TRBV11-1 and TRBJ2-1; D uncertain. Trimming pared 5 bases from V and 8 bases from J, leaving 19 bases between. Germline-derived CDR1 and CDR2 are SGHAT and FQDESV (reference sequence). The CDR3 runs to 15 residues. The CDR3 loop reads CASSPYPSQRDEQFF. CDR3 sequence (DNA): TGTGCCAGCAGCCCCTATCCCTCCCAGAGAGATGAGCAGTTCTTC.

The chain uses TRBV7-9 and TRBJ2-1; perhaps TRBD1 as D (6 bases). V was cut by 7 bases and J by 9 bases, with 19 bases left in between. Germline CDR1 reads SEHNR; CDR2 reads FQNEAQ (reference sequence). The CDR3 is made up of 14 amino acids. The CDR3 sequence is CASIPGQPSPEQFF. The CDR3, as DNA: TGTGCCAGCATCCCCGGACAGCCCTCGCCTGAGCAGTTCTTC. Filled out from reference TRBV7-9 and TRBJ2-1, the complete variable domain reads DTGVSQNPRHKITKRGQNVTFRCDPISEHNRLYWYRQTLGQGPEFLTYFQNEAQLEKSRLLSDRFSAERPKGSFSTLEIQRTEQGDSAMYLCASIPGQPSPEQFFGPGTRLTVL.

A remark on this clonotype: The junction shows a germline mismatch at one end, possibly a read error. V and J are TRBV28 and TRBJ2-7; the match to TRBD2 covers 7 bases. Germline V gene data show CDR1 as MDHEN and CDR2 as SYDVKM. This CDR3 has 11 amino acids. The CDR3 DNA reads as TGCGGGACCGGGAGGTATACCGAGCAGTACTTC. It translates to CGTGRYTEQYF.

The chain recombines TRBV7-2 with TRBJ1-1, with D unclear. The germline gives CDR1 SGHTA, CDR2 FQGNSA. The V end lost 2 bases, the J end lost 5 bases, and 9 bases lay between the germline ends. The CDR3 contains 13 residues. CDR3 in amino acids: CASSLRVFTEAFF. The DNA for the CDR3 is TGTGCCAGCAGCTTACGGGTCTTTACTGAAGCTTTCTTT.

The DNA of the CDR3 is TGTGCCAGTAGCCCTGGGACAGCCTACGAGCAGTACTTC. Translation: CASSPGTAYEQYF. The V call is TRBV19, the J call TRBJ2-7, with 7 bases lining up with TRBD1. The J segment lost 2 bases and the V segment lost 6 bases, leaving 4 bases of the junction unmatched. Looked up from germline, CDR1 is LNHDA and CDR2 is SQIVND (reference sequence). This CDR3 comprises 13 residues.

The chain combines TRBV28 with TRBJ2-5; TRBD2 is a possible D gene (6 bases). Germline V gene data show CDR1 as MDHEN and CDR2 as SYDVKM. The CDR3 sequence is 15 residues long. V was cut by 4 bases and J by 3 bases, with 15 bases left in between. This CDR3 is CASSSFPGEKETQYF. CDR3 DNA: TGTGCCAGCAGTTCCTTCCCGGGAGAAAAAGAGACCCAGTACTTC.

There are a few counts of this clonotype. This may arise from a read error, as a much more abundant clone is one base away. The CDR3 sequence: CASSLAVRPYNEQFF. The CDR3 DNA reads TGTGCCAGCAGTTTAGCGGTGCGCCCCTACAATGAGCAGTTCTTC. This chain joins TRBV28 and TRBJ2-1; D remains unclear. Germline values: CDR1 MDHEN, CDR2 SYDVKM. V was trimmed by 2 bases and J by 2 bases, leaving 10 bases between them. The CDR3 runs to 15 residues.

This chain uses TRBV19 with TRBJ1-5; D remains unclear. Germline loops: CDR1 LNHDA, CDR2 SQIVND (reference sequence). Trimming pared 0 bases from V and 3 bases from J, leaving 12 bases between. CDR3 length: 16 residues. The CDR3 nucleotides read TGTGCCAGTAGTATAGAGGACTCAGAGCCCAATCAGCCCCAGCATTTT. Its translation: CASSIEDSEPNQPQHF.

This clonotype was recorded a few times. V is TRBV15 and J is TRBJ1-6; TRBD1 matches 9 bases. The CDR3 has 15 amino acids. Germline CDR1 LNHNV, CDR2 YYDKDF (reference sequence). V lost 3 bases, J lost 9 bases, and 6 bases stayed unmatched. DNA of the CDR3: TGTGCCACCAGCAGCTCGGGACAGGGAGGTTCACCCCTCCACTTT. It codes for CATSSSGQGGSPLHF.

The rearrangement uses TRBV28 and TRBJ1-1; no clear D. The CDR3 covers 12 residues. Trimming shortened V by 5 bases and J by 5 bases, and 9 bases separated the two germline ends. The germline V gene encodes CDR1 MDHEN and CDR2 SYDVKM. CDR3 DNA: TGTGCCAGCAGTGAAGGGTTTACTGAAGCTTTCTTT. Its translation: CASSEGFTEAFF.